The 27 T cell receptor beta chains below all came from one sample that was sequenced in a study of cytomegalovirus exposure and HLA in healthy donors. A multiplex PCR was run with 60 Vbeta primers and 13 Jbeta primers. Some clones are missing from TCRdb's copy, which holds only in-frame ones; the method was immunoSEQ multiplex PCR. The sample carries some 130,000 clones, 79% recorded once. The sample consisted of PBMCs. These receptors all stem from a man aged 40-50 years in good health and CMV-seropositive.

The rearrangement links TRBV7-9 to TRBJ1-2; 10 bases match TRBD1. Trimming at V came to 5 bases and at J to 1 base, leaving 4 bases not matched to a gene. This CDR3 comprises 15 residues. Germline CDR1 and CDR2: SEHNR and FQNEAQ (reference sequence). The CDR3 sequence is CASSRRDRGNYGYTF. The CDR3 DNA reads as TGTGCCAGCAGCCGAAGGGACAGGGGTAACTATGGCTACACCTTC.

Comment on this clone: The same CDR3 also results from other DNA sequences found in this sample. The genes are TRBV5-4 and TRBJ1-1, with 7 bases matching TRBD1. This CDR3 is 14 amino acids long. V trimming: 3 bases; J trimming: 1 base; junction bases outside the gene matches: 3. Germline V lookup: CDR1 SGHNT, CDR2 YYREEE (reference sequence). CDR3 amino acids: CASSSGGGNTEAFF. The CDR3 region has the DNA TGTGCCAGCAGCTCAGGGGGTGGGAACACTGAAGCTTTCTTT.

This chain links TRBV10-3 with TRBJ1-4; D is perhaps TRBD1 (6 bases). Trimming removed 3 bases from V and 5 bases from J, with 16 bases in between. Germline V gene data show CDR1 as ENHRY and CDR2 as SYGVKD. CDR3 length: 16 amino acids. The CDR3 loop is CAISESTGNPNEKLFF. As DNA, the CDR3 is TGTGCCATCAGTGAATCTACAGGGAACCCAAATGAAAAACTGTTTTTT.

The chain carries TRBV7-3 and TRBJ2-5, with D maybe TRBD1 (6 bases). The CDR3 length is 13 residues. Trimming removed 5 bases from V and 4 bases from J, with 11 bases in between. The germline gives CDR1 SGHTA, CDR2 FQGTGA. CDR3 DNA sequence: TGTGCCAGCAGCGGCAGGGGTTTAGAGACCCAGTACTTC. This gives the protein CASSGRGLETQYF.

The V gene is TRBV23-1, the J gene TRBJ2-1; the match to TRBD2 covers 10 bases. TRBV23-1 has ORF status, its function being uncertain. J gave up 10 bases and V 7 bases, and 16 bases lay outside the gene matches. The CDR3 is 16 residues long. CDR3 in DNA: TGCGCCAGCAACACCGGGGGAGCGGGAGGGCCGGAGGAGCAGTTCTTC. This translates into CASNTGGAGGPEEQFF.

The chain uses TRBV9 and TRBJ1-5, with TRBD1 matching 12 bases. Germline assignment: CDR1 SGDLS and CDR2 YYNGEE. Trimming cost V 3 bases and J 1 base; bases outside gene matches: 5. The CDR3 has 17 amino acids. CDR3 amino acids: CASSGGQGASSNQPQHF. CDR3 coding DNA: TGTGCCAGCAGCGGGGGACAGGGGGCGTCGAGCAATCAGCCCCAGCATTTT.

The genes are TRBV2 and TRBJ1-3; no clear D gene. Trimming removed 8 bases from V and 4 bases from J, with 15 bases in between. Germline V gives CDR1 SNHLY, CDR2 FYNNEI. The CDR3 has 14 residues. CDR3 nucleotides: TGTGCCAGCGCTTTCGGGGTTACCGGAAACACCATATATTTT. Residues: CASAFGVTGNTIYF.

V usage is TRBV19 and J usage is TRBJ1-5, with no clear D. The germline gives CDR1 LNHDA, CDR2 SQIVND (reference sequence). The CDR3 is 20 amino acids. V lost 0 bases, J lost 2 bases, and 23 bases lay in between. Here the CDR3 reads CASSIDLRAGGGGGNQPQHF. In nucleotides, the CDR3 is TGTGCCAGTAGTATAGACCTAAGGGCAGGAGGAGGAGGAGGCAATCAGCCCCAGCATTTT. The full variable domain, with the rest looked up from reference TRBV19 and TRBJ1-5, is DGGITQSPKYLFRKEGQNVTLSCEQNLNHDAMYWYRQDPGQGLRLIYYSQIVNDFQKGDIAEGYSVSREKKESFPLTVTSAQKNPTAFYLCASSIDLRAGGGGGNQPQHFGDGTRLSIL.

The chain links TRBV7-6 to TRBJ1-4, with 9 bases identical to TRBD1. CDR1 SGHVS and CDR2 FNYEAQ come from the germline V gene. The V gene end was trimmed by 1 base and the J gene end by 7 bases; junction bases not matched to a gene: 4. CDR3 size: 15 residues. CDR3 region: CASSLGQGEAEKLFF. DNA for the CDR3: TGTGCCAGCAGCTTAGGACAGGGGGAGGCTGAAAAACTGTTTTTT.

This chain links TRBV5-6 with TRBJ1-2, with 9 bases aligning to TRBD1. This CDR3 has 14 residues. The germline V gene has CDR1 SGHDT and CDR2 YYEEEE. The V gene end was trimmed by 3 bases and the J gene end by 6 bases; junction bases not matched to a gene: 6. CDR3 amino acids: CASSWGQGSDGYTF. The CDR3 coding sequence is TGTGCCAGCAGCTGGGGACAGGGATCGGATGGCTACACCTTC. The whole variable domain, filled in from reference TRBV5-6 and TRBJ1-2, reads DAGVTQSPTHLIKTRGQQVTLRCSPKSGHDTVSWYQQALGQGPQFIFQYYEEEERQRGNFPDRFSGHQFPNYSSELNVNALLLGDSALYLCASSWGQGSDGYTFGSGTRLTVV.

This sequence joins TRBV9 and TRBJ2-5; 10 bases fit TRBD2. Germline CDR1 is SGDLS and CDR2 is YYNGEE. The CDR3 has 18 amino acids. J lost 2 bases, V lost 4 bases, and 14 bases had no gene match. The CDR3 DNA is TGTGCCAGCAGCCCTCGGGGTAGCGGGAGGATCTTACAAGAGACCCAGTACTTC. Translating gives CASSPRGSGRILQETQYF.

The chain couples TRBV5-1 to TRBJ1-1, with TRBD1 as a possible D gene (5 bases). The germline V and J ends were trimmed by 4 bases and 1 base, with 14 bases remaining between them. The germline V gene encodes CDR1 SGHRS and CDR2 YFSETQ. This CDR3 region has 15 residues. The chain's CDR3 is CASSPLQGANTEAFF. The CDR3, as DNA: TGCGCCAGCAGCCCTTTGCAAGGGGCGAACACTGAAGCTTTCTTT.

This chain links TRBV7-3 with TRBJ1-1; D not certain. V lost 8 bases and J 5 bases, leaving 18 bases between the germline ends. CDR3 size: 14 residues. The V gene's germline CDR1 is SGHTA and CDR2 FQGTGA. The CDR3 reads CASGTGTGGTEAFF. The CDR3 nucleotides are TGTGCCAGCGGCACGGGAACTGGAGGGACTGAAGCTTTCTTT.

The chain is built from TRBV30 and TRBJ1-4, with unresolved D. CDR1 is GTSNPN and CDR2 is SVGIG in the germline V gene (reference sequence). V lost 0 bases and J lost 6, with 11 bases in between. CDR3 length equals 14 residues. The DNA of the CDR3 is TGTGCCTGGAGTGTAGCGGCCGGGGATGAAAAACTGTTTTTT. This translates into CAWSVAAGDEKLFF.

This clone was found once. The chain recombines TRBV2 with TRBJ1-5; D remains ambiguous. V was trimmed by 5 bases and J by 7 bases, leaving 12 bases between them. The CDR3 contains 13 residues. Germline CDR1 and CDR2: SNHLY and FYNNEI. The CDR3 here is CASSQDTEQPQHF. The CDR3 DNA reads as TGTGCCAGCAGTCAGGATACAGAGCAGCCCCAGCATTTT.

Turning to this clone: With only one base between it and a far larger clone, this is likely a read error. The chain couples TRBV11-3 to TRBJ2-1; unclear D gene. Germline lookup yields CDR1 SGHNT and CDR2 YENEEA. This CDR3 spans 13 amino acids. Trimming removed 1 base at V and 3 bases at J, with 4 bases between. CDR3 bases: TGTGCCAGCAGCTTAGGTAGCTACAATGAGCAGTTCTTC. Translating gives CASSLGSYNEQFF.

The chain combines TRBV4-1 with TRBJ2-4, with TRBD1 matching over 8 bases. Looked up from germline, CDR1 is MGHRA and CDR2 is YSYEKL. J lost 0 bases, V lost 1 base, and 5 bases had no gene match. The CDR3 has 17 amino acids. In nucleotides, the CDR3 is TGCGCCAGCAGCCAAGGCCTCAGGGGGCAAGCCAAAAACATTCAGTACTTC. Translation: CASSQGLRGQAKNIQYF.

V gene TRBV19 combines with J gene TRBJ2-1, with 7 bases matching TRBD2. The CDR3 loop spans 14 amino acids. Germline trimming cut 5 bases from V and 7 bases from J; bases unmatched to any gene: 8. Germline V gene lookup returns CDR1 LNHDA and CDR2 SQIVND (reference sequence). CDR3 in amino acids: CASSFGRERNEQFF. The CDR3 DNA reads TGTGCCAGTAGTTTTGGGCGGGAGCGGAATGAGCAGTTCTTC.

The V and J genes are TRBV5-8 and TRBJ1-4; D not certain. Germline CDR1 reads SGHTS; CDR2 reads YDEGEE. Trimming shortened V by 6 bases and J by 12 bases, and 12 bases separated the two germline ends. This CDR3 is 11 amino acids long. The CDR3 DNA reads TGTGCCAGCACCTACGGAGTCCAACTGTTTTTT. Translation: CASTYGVQLFF.

The chain has TRBV5-6 and TRBJ2-3, with 11 bases lining up with TRBD2. After removal of 4 bases from V and 5 bases from J, the junction contained 15 bases not matched to a gene. The CDR3 runs to 18 residues. Germline assignment: CDR1 SGHDT and CDR2 YYEEEE. The CDR3 sequence: CASSPGIAGGPSEDTQYF. CDR3 sequence (DNA): TGTGCCAGCAGCCCGGGGATAGCGGGAGGGCCGAGCGAAGATACGCAGTATTTT.

This clone was seen more than once but under ten times. The J gene is TRBJ2-3, the V gene TRBV5-4, with 7 bases that match TRBD1. Germline V CDR1 and CDR2: SGHNT, YYREEE (reference sequence). The CDR3 sequence is 16 residues long. Germline trimming cut 1 base from V and 4 bases from J; bases unmatched to any gene: 9. The CDR3 DNA is TGTGCCAGCAGCTTGAAGACAGGGCGCAGTCCAGATACGCAGTATTTT. As protein: CASSLKTGRSPDTQYF.

As concerns this clone: The junction departs from the called germline gene at one end, perhaps through a read error. The rearrangement links TRBV7-3 to TRBJ1-1; TRBD1 is a possible D gene (5 bases). The CDR3 is 15 residues long. Germline V gene sequence: CDR1 SGHTA, CDR2 FQGTGA. The CDR3 bases are TGTGCCGGCAGCGAGTCGGGGCGGGGTAGCACTGAAGCTTTCTTT. It yields the protein CAGSESGRGSTEAFF.

This clone was recorded once. The gene calls are TRBV21-1 and TRBJ2-7; TRBD1, as called in the table, went unchecked against the DNA. TRBV21-1 is labeled a pseudogene. The CDR3 is 13 amino acids. Here the CDR3 reads CASSPWASYEQYF. The CDR3, as DNA: TGTGCCAGCAGCCCTTGGGCCTCCTACGAGCAGTACTTC.

The gene calls are TRBV13 and TRBJ2-5, with 8 bases lining up with TRBD2. The junction had 8 bases not matched to a gene; V was cut back by 6 bases and J by 2 bases. CDR3 length equals 15 residues. CDR1 and CDR2 (germline): PRHDT, FYEKMQ (reference sequence). CDR3 residues: CASSKGTRVQETQYF. The CDR3 DNA reads as TGTGCCAGCAGTAAAGGGACTAGAGTTCAAGAGACCCAGTACTTC.

This clone was detected only once. The chain couples TRBV12-5 to TRBJ2-2, with 14 bases aligning to TRBD2. There are 21 residues in the CDR3. Germline assignment: CDR1 LGHNT and CDR2 FRNRAP. Germline trimming cut 2 bases from V and 1 base from J; bases unmatched to any gene: 12. CDR3 sequence (DNA): TGTGCTAGTGGTTTGAACCTCCCGGGACTAGCGGGAGCGCGGAACACCGGGGAGCTGTTTTTT. Residues: CASGLNLPGLAGARNTGELFF.

Only a few counts were recorded for this clone. The chain links TRBV6-1 to TRBJ2-7, with 12 bases matching TRBD1. This CDR3 is 14 amino acids long. V gave up 5 bases and J gave up 4 bases; unmatched junction bases: 3. CDR1 and CDR2 (germline): MNHNS, SASEGT. CDR3 nucleotide sequence: TGTGCCAGCAGTCCGGGACAGGGGGCGTACGAGCAGTACTTC. Its protein product is CASSPGQGAYEQYF.

The chain is built from TRBV7-9 and TRBJ2-2; 8 positions agree with TRBD2. CDR3 length equals 15 residues. With V trimmed by 5 bases and J by 6 bases, 8 bases remained unmatched. The germline V gene encodes CDR1 SEHNR and CDR2 FQNEAQ (reference sequence). CDR3 sequence (DNA): TGTGCCAGCAGCCCGAGCGGGAGTAAGGCCGGGGAGCTGTTTTTT. This gives the protein CASSPSGSKAGELFF.